Presented here are 4 T cell receptor beta chains from one specimen sequenced in a study of T cells in Graves' hyperthyroidism and ophthalmopathy. RNA transcripts gave rise to amplified TCR beta CDR3 regions. The HTBI primer set was used in a first-round RT-PCR of the TCR CDR3. TCRdb reprocessed the multiplex PCR reads with MiXCR, giving one entry per CDR3 protein. Of around 350,000 distinct CDR3 sequences in the sample, 25% were seen once. Sequencing was done on a sample of blood. All receptors derive from a man between 45 and 60 years old with Graves' hyperthyroidism.

CDR3 sequence: CATSDPNRGSSQAFF. In DNA form, the CDR3 reads TGTGCCACCAGTGACCCCAATCGGGGGAGTTCTCAAGCTTTCTTT. The V and J genes are TRBV24-1 and TRBJ1-1; possibly TRBD1 for D (5 bases). Between the trimmed V and J ends, which lost 4 bases and 9 bases, there was a span of 20 bases. Germline V gives CDR1 KGHDR, CDR2 SFDVKD. The CDR3 totals 15 residues.

CDR3 sequence reads: CASSRPFPNTEAFF. CDR3 nucleotides: TGTGCCAGCAGCCGGCCCTTCCCCAACACTGAAGCTTTCTTT. This rearrangement joins TRBV13 to TRBJ1-1; D is unclear. Germline V gives CDR1 PRHDT, CDR2 FYEKMQ (reference sequence). V lost 5 bases, J lost 2 bases, and 12 bases lay in between. The CDR3 runs to 14 residues.

This chain connects TRBV29-1 to TRBJ2-4; no firm D call. Between the trimmed V and J ends, which lost 4 bases and 7 bases, there was a span of 17 bases. Germline lookup yields CDR1 SQVTM and CDR2 ANQGSEA. This CDR3 contains 14 residues. Written as DNA, the CDR3 is TGCAGCGTTGCGTCGTTTGATTCGTGGAACATTCAGTACTTC. Its protein product is CSVASFDSWNIQYF.

The CDR3 here is CASSFIYEQYF. The CDR3, as DNA: TGTGCCAGCAGTTTCATCTACGAGCAGTACTTC. The chain combines TRBV12-3 or TRBV12-4 with TRBJ2-7; D is unresolved. V lost 3 bases and J 3 bases, leaving 3 bases between the germline ends. This CDR3 comprises 11 residues.